The clone carrying this T cell receptor (beta chain) was seen a few times. Unique molecular identifiers were used in preparing the TCRbeta library. Via MiXCR, TCRdb re-called the PCR reads, giving one row per CDR3 protein. Counted here are over 550,000 distinct CDR3 sequences, 10% to 13% occurring once; the ten biggest clones make up approximately 4.1%. The data derive from a study of T-cell reconstitution after alpha-beta-depleted transplantation in children. With 8 bases removed from V and 2 bases from J, the gap between germline ends came to 13 bases. The CDR3 sequence is 14 residues long. The germline V gene encodes CDR1 LNHDA and CDR2 SQIVND (reference sequence).

The receptor comes from a human donor who donated a stem cell graft to a child with acute myeloid leukemia. The gene calls are TRBV19 and TRBJ2-1; possibly TRBD2 for D (7 bases). Material: PBMCs from the stem cell graft donor, obtained from the stem cell graft. CDR3 region: CASGRGHPYNEQFF. CDR3 nucleotide sequence: TGTGCCAGTGGGAGGGGACACCCCTACAATGAGCAGTTCTTC.